This T cell receptor beta chain derives from a study of CD8 T cells in ankylosing spondylitis. Study results and caveats: There was a TCR beta motif, made of fewer than 10 highly homologous variants, that appeared characteristic of ankylosing spondylitis blood. Reports say disease-linked clones showed up significantly more in matched ankylosing spondylitis synovial fluid. CD8+ by phenotype, disease-linked clones were relatively rare in peripheral blood.

The V gene's germline CDR1 is ENHRY and CDR2 SYGVKD. With 2 bases clipped from V and 4 bases from J, the junction kept 4 bases outside the gene matches. The CDR3 totals 15 residues. This clonotype was observed a handful of times. Its antigen is not identified. TCR beta libraries were made by quantitative 5'-RACE with molecular barcodes. TCRdb used MiXCR to reprocess the 5' RACE reads, holding one entry per CDR3 protein. Of approximately 250,000 distinct CDR3 sequences listed, 24% were seen once; the top ten hold approximately 0.61%. Sequencing input: blood, either unsorted or a sorted T cell fraction (not recorded which). This sequence joins TRBV10-3 and TRBJ2-3; the match to TRBD2 covers 9 bases. The sequence came from a male donor with ankylosing spondylitis or in good health (not recorded which). CDR3 amino acids: CAISEASGDSDTQYF. Written as DNA, the CDR3 is TGTGCCATCAGTGAGGCTAGCGGGGACTCAGATACGCAGTATTTT.